The T cell receptor (beta chain) described here comes from a study of blood T cell repertoires in COVID-19. Clones were sequenced by immunoSEQ multiplex PCR, and TCRdb holds only the in-frame ones, with some missing. The repertoire holds roughly 180,000 clones, roughly 85% seen once, with about 5.6% in the top ten. Sequenced input: peripheral blood. This TCR derives from a woman in her fifties or sixties with COVID-19, enrolled during active disease.

For the CDR3, the DNA is TGTGCCAGTAGTCCCCGGGAGGGTCAAGAGACCCAGTACTTC. This sequence encodes CASSPREGQETQYF. J is TRBJ2-5 and V is TRBV19, with 8 bases lining up with TRBD2. V lost 5 bases to trimming and J lost 2 bases; unmatched junction nucleotides: 4. The germline V gene has CDR1 LNHDA and CDR2 SQIVND (reference sequence). The CDR3 covers 14 residues.